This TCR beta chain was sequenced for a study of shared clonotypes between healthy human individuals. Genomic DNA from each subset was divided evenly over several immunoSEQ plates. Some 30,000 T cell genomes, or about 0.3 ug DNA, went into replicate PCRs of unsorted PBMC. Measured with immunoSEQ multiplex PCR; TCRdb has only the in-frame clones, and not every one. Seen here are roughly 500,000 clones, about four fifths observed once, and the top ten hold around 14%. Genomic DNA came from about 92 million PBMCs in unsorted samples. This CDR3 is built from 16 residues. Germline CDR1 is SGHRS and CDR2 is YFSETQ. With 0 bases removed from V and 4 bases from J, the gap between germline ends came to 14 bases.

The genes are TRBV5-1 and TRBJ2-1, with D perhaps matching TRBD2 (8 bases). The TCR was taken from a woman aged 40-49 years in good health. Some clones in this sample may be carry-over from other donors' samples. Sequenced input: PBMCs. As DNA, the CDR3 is TGCGCCAGCAGCTTGGCGGGAGGGGGCCTATACAATGAGCAGTTCTTC. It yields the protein CASSLAGGGLYNEQFF.